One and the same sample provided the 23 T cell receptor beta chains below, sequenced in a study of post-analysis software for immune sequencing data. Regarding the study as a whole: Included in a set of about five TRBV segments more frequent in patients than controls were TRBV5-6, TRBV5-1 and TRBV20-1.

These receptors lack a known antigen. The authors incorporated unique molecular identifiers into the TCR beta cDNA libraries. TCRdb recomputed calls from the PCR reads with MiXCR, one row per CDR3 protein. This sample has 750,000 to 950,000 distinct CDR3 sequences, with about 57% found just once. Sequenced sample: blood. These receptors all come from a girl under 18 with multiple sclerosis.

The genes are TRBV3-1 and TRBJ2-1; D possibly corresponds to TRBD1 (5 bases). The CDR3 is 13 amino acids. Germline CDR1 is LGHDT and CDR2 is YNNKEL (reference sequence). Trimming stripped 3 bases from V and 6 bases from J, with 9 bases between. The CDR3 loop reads CASSHLTVNEQFF. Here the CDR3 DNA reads TGTGCCAGCAGCCACTTGACAGTCAATGAGCAGTTCTTC.

CDR3 sequence: CSAAGQLQETQYF. In DNA, the CDR3 is TGCAGTGCAGCGGGACAGCTCCAAGAGACCCAGTACTTC. The chain employs TRBV20-1 and TRBJ2-5, with D perhaps given as TRBD1 or TRBD2 (7 bases each). The V and J ends lost 6 bases and 1 base respectively, with 12 bases between them. There are 13 residues in the CDR3. In germline, CDR1 is DFQATT, CDR2 SNEGSKA (reference sequence).

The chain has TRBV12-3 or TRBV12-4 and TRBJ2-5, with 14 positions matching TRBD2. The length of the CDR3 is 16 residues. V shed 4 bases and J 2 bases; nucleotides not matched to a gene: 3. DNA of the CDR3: TGTGCCAGCAGTTCGGGACTAGCGGGGGCGCAAGAGACCCAGTACTTC. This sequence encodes CASSSGLAGAQETQYF.

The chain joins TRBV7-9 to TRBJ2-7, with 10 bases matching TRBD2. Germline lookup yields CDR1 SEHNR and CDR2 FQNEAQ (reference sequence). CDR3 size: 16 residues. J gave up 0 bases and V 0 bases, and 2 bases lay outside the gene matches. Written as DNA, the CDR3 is TGTGCCAGCAGCTTAGCACTAGCGGGGAGCTCCTACGAGCAGTACTTC. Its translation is CASSLALAGSSYEQYF.

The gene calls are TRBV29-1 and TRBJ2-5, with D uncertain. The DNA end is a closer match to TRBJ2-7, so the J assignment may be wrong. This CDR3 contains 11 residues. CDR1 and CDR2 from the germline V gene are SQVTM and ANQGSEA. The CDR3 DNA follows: TGCAGCGTTGAACGGGCGGACGAGCAGTACTTC. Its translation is CSVERADEQYF.

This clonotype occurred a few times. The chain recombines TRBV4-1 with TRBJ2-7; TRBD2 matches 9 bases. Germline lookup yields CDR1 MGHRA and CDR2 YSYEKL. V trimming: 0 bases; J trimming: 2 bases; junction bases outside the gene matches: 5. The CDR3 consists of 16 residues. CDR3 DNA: TGCGCCAGCAGCCAAGATCTGCGGGAGGGCCCCTACGAGCAGTACTTC. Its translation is CASSQDLREGPYEQYF.

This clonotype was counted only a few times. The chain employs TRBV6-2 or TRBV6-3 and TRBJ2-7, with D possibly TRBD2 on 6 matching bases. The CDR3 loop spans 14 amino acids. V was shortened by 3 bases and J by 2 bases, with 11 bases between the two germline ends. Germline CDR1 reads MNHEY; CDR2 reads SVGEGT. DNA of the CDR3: TGTGCCAGCAGTTATTGGCGGGGTACCTACGAGCAGTACTTC. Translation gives CASSYWRGTYEQYF.

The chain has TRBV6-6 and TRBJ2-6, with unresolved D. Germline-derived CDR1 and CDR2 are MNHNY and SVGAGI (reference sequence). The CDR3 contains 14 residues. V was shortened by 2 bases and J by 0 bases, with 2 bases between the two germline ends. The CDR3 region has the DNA TGTGCCAGCAGTTACCACTCTGGGGCCAACGTCCTGACTTTC. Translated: CASSYHSGANVLTF.

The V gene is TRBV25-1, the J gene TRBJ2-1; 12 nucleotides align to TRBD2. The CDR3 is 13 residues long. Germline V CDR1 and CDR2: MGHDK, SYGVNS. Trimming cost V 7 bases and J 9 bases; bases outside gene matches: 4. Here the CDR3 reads CASTGLAGFEQFF. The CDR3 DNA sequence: TGTGCCAGCACTGGACTAGCGGGATTTGAGCAGTTCTTC.

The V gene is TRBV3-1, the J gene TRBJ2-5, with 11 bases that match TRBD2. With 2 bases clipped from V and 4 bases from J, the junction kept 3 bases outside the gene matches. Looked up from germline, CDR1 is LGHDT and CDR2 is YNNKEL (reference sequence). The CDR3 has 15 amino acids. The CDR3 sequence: CASSQRLAGRETQYF. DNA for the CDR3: TGTGCCAGCAGCCAACGACTAGCGGGACGAGAGACCCAGTACTTC.

The CDR3 bases are TGTGCCACCAGTGATCCCCGATCGGGGGGCCAAGAGACCCAGTACTTC. Translating it yields CATSDPRSGGQETQYF. This chain joins TRBV24-1 and TRBJ2-5, with 7 bases fitting TRBD2. Trimming at V came to 3 bases and at J to 1 base, leaving 7 bases not matched to a gene. The CDR3 consists of 16 residues. Germline-derived CDR1 and CDR2 are KGHDR and SFDVKD.

CDR3 region: CASSYTINYGYTF. Written as DNA, the CDR3 is TGTGCCAGCAGTTACACGATTAACTATGGCTACACCTTC. V usage is TRBV6-6 and J usage is TRBJ1-2; D is unclear. CDR3 length equals 13 residues. Trimming shortened V by 2 bases and J by 1 base, and 5 bases separated the two germline ends. Germline CDR1 reads MNHNY; CDR2 reads SVGAGI (reference sequence).

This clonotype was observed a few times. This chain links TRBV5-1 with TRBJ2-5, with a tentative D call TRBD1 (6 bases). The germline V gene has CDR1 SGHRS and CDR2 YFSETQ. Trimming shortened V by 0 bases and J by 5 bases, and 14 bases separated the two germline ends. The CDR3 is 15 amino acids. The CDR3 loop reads CASSLAQGLVETQYF. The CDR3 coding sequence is TGCGCCAGCAGCTTGGCTCAGGGGCTGGTCGAGACCCAGTACTTC.

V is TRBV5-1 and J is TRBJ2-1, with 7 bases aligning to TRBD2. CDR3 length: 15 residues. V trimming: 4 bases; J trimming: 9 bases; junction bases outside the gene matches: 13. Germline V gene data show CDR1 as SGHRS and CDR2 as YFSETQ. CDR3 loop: CASSATPTLAVEQFF. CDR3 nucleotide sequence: TGCGCCAGCAGCGCCACCCCTACCCTAGCGGTTGAGCAGTTCTTC.

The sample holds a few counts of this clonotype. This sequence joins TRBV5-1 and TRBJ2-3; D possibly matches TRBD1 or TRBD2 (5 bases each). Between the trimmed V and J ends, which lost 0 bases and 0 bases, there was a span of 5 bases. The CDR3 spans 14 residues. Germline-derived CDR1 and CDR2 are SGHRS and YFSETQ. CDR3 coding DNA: TGCGCCAGCAGCTTGGGGGACAGCACAGATACGCAGTATTTT. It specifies CASSLGDSTDTQYF. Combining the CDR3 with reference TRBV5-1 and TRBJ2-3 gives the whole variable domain KAGVTQTPRYLIKTRGQQVTLSCSPISGHRSVSWYQQTPGQGLQFLFEYFSETQRNKGNFPGRFSGRQFSNSRSEMNVSTLELGDSALYLCASSLGDSTDTQYFGPGTRLTVL.

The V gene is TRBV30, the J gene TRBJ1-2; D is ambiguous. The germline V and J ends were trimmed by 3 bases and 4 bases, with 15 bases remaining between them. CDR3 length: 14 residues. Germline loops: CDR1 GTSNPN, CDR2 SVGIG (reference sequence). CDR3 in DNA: TGTGCCTGGAGCGCCCCCGCGAAGATCTATGGCTACACCTTC. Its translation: CAWSAPAKIYGYTF.

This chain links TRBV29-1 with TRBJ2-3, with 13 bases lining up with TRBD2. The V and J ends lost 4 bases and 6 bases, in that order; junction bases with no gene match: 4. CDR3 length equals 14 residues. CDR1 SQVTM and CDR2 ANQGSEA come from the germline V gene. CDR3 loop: CSVAGLAGDDTQYF. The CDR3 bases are TGCAGCGTTGCAGGACTAGCGGGAGATGATACGCAGTATTTT.

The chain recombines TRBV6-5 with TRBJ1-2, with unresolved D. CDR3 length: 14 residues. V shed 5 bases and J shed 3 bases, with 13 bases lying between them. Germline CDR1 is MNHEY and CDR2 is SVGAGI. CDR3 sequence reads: CASSRRNSHYGYTF. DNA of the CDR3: TGTGCCAGCAGTCGGAGGAACAGTCACTATGGCTACACCTTC.

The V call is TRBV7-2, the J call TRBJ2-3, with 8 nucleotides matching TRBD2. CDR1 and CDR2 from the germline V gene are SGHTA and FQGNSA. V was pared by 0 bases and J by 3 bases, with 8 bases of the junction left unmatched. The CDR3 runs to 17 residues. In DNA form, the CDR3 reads TGTGCCAGCAGCTTAGCGCTCACGGGGGGGAGTACAGATACGCAGTATTTT. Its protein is CASSLALTGGSTDTQYF. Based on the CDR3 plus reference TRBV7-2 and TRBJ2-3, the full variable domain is GAGVSQSPSNKVTEKGKDVELRCDPISGHTALYWYRQSLGQGLEFLIYFQGNSAPDKSGLPSDRFSAERTGGSVSTLTIQRTQQEDSAVYLCASSLALTGGSTDTQYFGPGTRLTVL.

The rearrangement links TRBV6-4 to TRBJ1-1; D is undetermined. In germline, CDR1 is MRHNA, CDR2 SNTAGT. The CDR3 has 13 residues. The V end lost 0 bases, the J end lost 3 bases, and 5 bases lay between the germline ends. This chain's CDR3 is CASSDSSDTEAFF. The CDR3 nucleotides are TGTGCCAGCAGTGACTCGTCAGACACTGAAGCTTTCTTT.

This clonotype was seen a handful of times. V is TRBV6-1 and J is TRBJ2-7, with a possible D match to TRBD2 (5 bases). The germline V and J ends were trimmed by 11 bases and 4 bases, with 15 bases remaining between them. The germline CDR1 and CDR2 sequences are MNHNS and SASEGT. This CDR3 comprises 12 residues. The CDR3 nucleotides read TGTGCCTCCCGCGGACCGGGGTACGAGCAGTACTTC. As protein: CASRGPGYEQYF.

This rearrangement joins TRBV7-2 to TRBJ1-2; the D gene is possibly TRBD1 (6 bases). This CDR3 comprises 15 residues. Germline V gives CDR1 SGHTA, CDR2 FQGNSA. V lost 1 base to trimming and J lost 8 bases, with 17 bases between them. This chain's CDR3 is CASSLGFRGAGGYTF. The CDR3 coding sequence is TGTGCCAGCAGCTTAGGATTCAGGGGCGCCGGGGGCTACACCTTC.

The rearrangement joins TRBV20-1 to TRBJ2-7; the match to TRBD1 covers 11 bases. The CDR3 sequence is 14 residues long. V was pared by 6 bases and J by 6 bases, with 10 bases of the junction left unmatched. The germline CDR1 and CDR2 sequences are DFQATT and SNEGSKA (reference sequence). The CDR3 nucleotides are TGCAGTGCACCGGACAGGGGGCGTCTAGGCGAGCAGTACTTC. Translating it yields CSAPDRGRLGEQYF.